This entry lists 23 T cell receptor beta chains sequenced from one sample in a study of OX40 agonist ivuxolimab in advanced cancers. Measured with immunoSEQ multiplex PCR; TCRdb has only the in-frame clones, and not every one. The sample has around 110,000 clones, about nine tenths seen once. The input for sequencing was CD4+ or CD8+ T cells sorted from blood, taken in a trial of the OX40 agonist ivuxolimab. The origin of the receptors is an adult with an advanced solid tumor such as melanoma, head and neck, liver or kidney cancer.

Remarks on this clone: Other DNA sequences within the sample encode an identical CDR3. J is TRBJ1-4 and V is TRBV7-9, with a weak D call TRBD1 (6 bases). V gave up 1 base and J gave up 7 bases, with 10 bases separating them. In germline, CDR1 is SEHNR, CDR2 FQNEAQ (reference sequence). The CDR3 is 14 amino acids. The CDR3 bases are TGTGCCAGCAGCTTAGGTACAGGGCGTGAAAAACTGTTTTTT. Its translation is CASSLGTGREKLFF.

The CDR3 DNA follows: TGTGCCAGCAGCTTAGAGGGGACAGGGTTTTATCAGCCCCAGCATTTT. Translation: CASSLEGTGFYQPQHF. The chain is built from TRBV7-2 and TRBJ1-5, with TRBD1 matching 9 bases. The ends lost 1 base at V and 5 bases at J; junction bases unmatched: 6. The CDR3 runs to 16 residues. Germline V CDR1 and CDR2: SGHTA, FQGNSA.

The J gene is TRBJ1-2, the V gene TRBV19; D is ambiguous. From germline, CDR1 is LNHDA and CDR2 SQIVND (reference sequence). V dropped 5 bases and J dropped 3 bases, with 7 bases sitting between them. The CDR3 consists of 12 residues. The CDR3 here is CASSLRDYGYTF. The CDR3 DNA reads as TGTGCCAGTAGTCTGAGGGACTATGGCTACACCTTC.

The rearrangement links TRBV5-1 to TRBJ1-3; D might be TRBD1 (5 bases). This CDR3 is 14 amino acids long. Germline assignment: CDR1 SGHRS and CDR2 YFSETQ. The V and J ends lost 4 bases and 4 bases respectively, with 12 bases between them. CDR3 loop: CASSPGGAGNTIYF. The CDR3 DNA sequence: TGCGCCAGCAGCCCTGGCGGGGCCGGAAACACCATATATTTT.

This chain links TRBV11-2 with TRBJ2-1; TRBD2 agrees at 14 bases. CDR1 is SGHAT and CDR2 is FQNNGV in the germline V gene. The CDR3 runs to 15 residues. The V and J ends lost 4 bases and 10 bases, in that order; junction bases with no gene match: 6. CDR3: CASSSGTSGGSEQFF. The CDR3 DNA follows: TGTGCCAGCAGCTCCGGGACTAGCGGGGGATCAGAGCAGTTCTTC.

This clone was counted once. CDR3 amino acids: CASSPDTNEQYF. Written as DNA, the CDR3 is TGTGCCAGCAGTCCTGATACGAACGAGCAGTACTTC. The V call is TRBV5-6, the J call TRBJ2-7; D gene unclear. With 5 bases removed from V and 5 bases from J, the gap between germline ends came to 11 bases. Looked up from germline, CDR1 is SGHDT and CDR2 is YYEEEE. There are 12 residues in the CDR3.

The rearrangement joins TRBV30 to TRBJ1-3; D call uncertain. The CDR3 runs 15 residues. V was trimmed by 2 bases and J by 0 bases, leaving 11 bases between them. CDR1 and CDR2 (germline): GTSNPN, SVGIG (reference sequence). CDR3: CAWSHTPSSGNTIYF. The CDR3 DNA reads as TGTGCCTGGAGTCACACCCCCAGCTCTGGAAACACCATATATTTT.

This chain joins TRBV19 and TRBJ1-5; D is unclear. This CDR3 is 14 amino acids long. CDR1 is LNHDA, CDR2 SQIVND, per germline (reference sequence). Between the trimmed V and J ends, which lost 7 bases and 4 bases, there was a span of 14 bases. CDR3 in amino acids: CASNQVIANQPQHF. CDR3 bases: TGTGCCAGTAACCAGGTTATAGCAAATCAGCCCCAGCATTTT.

The rearrangement links TRBV28 to TRBJ1-2, with 10 bases matching TRBD1. The V segment lost 6 bases and the J segment 2 bases; nucleotides outside the gene matches: 12. Per the germline V gene, CDR1 is MDHEN and CDR2 is SYDVKM. The CDR3 totals 17 residues. CDR3 sequence (DNA): TGTGCCAGCAGCCCCGGGACAGGGGCTTCATCGAACTATGGCTACACCTTC. As protein: CASSPGTGASSNYGYTF.

This chain joins TRBV5-1 and TRBJ2-5; 12 nucleotides line up with TRBD1. Losses at the gene ends were 0 bases for V and 5 bases for J; bases not matched to a gene: 5. The CDR3 loop spans 16 amino acids. CDR1 and CDR2 from the germline V gene are SGHRS and YFSETQ. CDR3 bases: TGCGCCAGCAGCTTGGAACCCGGGACAGGGGGCGAGACCCAGTACTTC. Translating it yields CASSLEPGTGGETQYF.

V and J are TRBV6-5 and TRBJ1-6, with 8 bases that match TRBD1. Looked up from germline, CDR1 is MNHEY and CDR2 is SVGAGI. The CDR3 spans 15 residues. With V trimmed by 9 bases and J by 6 bases, 10 bases remained unmatched. CDR3 sequence (DNA): TGTGCCAGTGGGACAGGAGCAGGGGGTAATTCACCCCTCCACTTT. This translates into CASGTGAGGNSPLHF.

As to this clone: Within the sample, other DNA sequences also encode this same CDR3. The rearrangement links TRBV7-2 to TRBJ2-1, with 8 positions matching TRBD2. CDR3 length equals 14 residues. V dropped 4 bases and J dropped 7; count of bases not matched to a gene: 6. Germline V lookup: CDR1 SGHTA, CDR2 FQGNSA. Here the CDR3 DNA reads TGTGCCAGCAGCTCTCGGACTAGCCGGAATGAGCAGTTCTTC. It yields the protein CASSSRTSRNEQFF.

The chain joins TRBV29-1 to TRBJ1-2; D unclear. The V end lost 7 bases, the J end lost 6 bases, and 18 bases lay between the germline ends. From germline, CDR1 is SQVTM and CDR2 ANQGSEA. The CDR3 has 13 residues. The CDR3 reads CSDLRWGTDGYTF. The CDR3 DNA reads as TGCAGCGACCTGAGATGGGGTACAGATGGCTACACCTTC. Filled out from reference TRBV29-1 and TRBJ1-2, the complete variable domain reads SAVISQKPSRDICQRGTSLTIQCQVDSQVTMMFWYRQQPGQSLTLIATANQGSEATYESGFVIDKFPISRPNLTFSTLTVSNMSPEDSSIYLCSDLRWGTDGYTFGSGTRLTVV.

The chain employs TRBV11-2 and TRBJ2-7; maybe TRBD1 (7 bases). Between the trimmed V and J ends, which lost 7 bases and 2 bases, there was a span of 24 bases. The CDR3 consists of 17 residues. From germline, CDR1 is SGHAT and CDR2 FQNNGV. CDR3 sequence: CASNPIGTEGLTYEQYF. DNA for the CDR3: TGTGCCAGCAACCCTATTGGGACAGAAGGACTAACCTACGAGCAGTACTTC. Using reference TRBV11-2 and TRBJ2-7 for the parts outside the CDR3, the full variable domain is EAGVAQSPRYKIIEKRQSVAFWCNPISGHATLYWYQQILGQGPKLLIQFQNNGVVDDSQLPKDRFSAERLKGVDSTLKIQPAKLEDSAVYLCASNPIGTEGLTYEQYFGPGTRLTVT.

The V and J genes are TRBV6-1 and TRBJ1-1, with D uncertain. Germline V CDR1 and CDR2: MNHNS, SASEGT. There are 13 residues in the CDR3. Trimming stripped 3 bases from V and 0 bases from J, with 5 bases between. DNA of the CDR3: TGTGCCAGCAGTGAGTTAGTGAACACTGAAGCTTTCTTT. Translating gives CASSELVNTEAFF.

This rearrangement joins TRBV19 to TRBJ2-3; 8 nucleotides agree with TRBD2. V dropped 7 bases and J dropped 0; count of bases not matched to a gene: 6. The CDR3 spans 15 residues. In germline, CDR1 is LNHDA, CDR2 SQIVND (reference sequence). CDR3 sequence reads: CASKGSGASTDTQYF. The DNA of the CDR3 is TGTGCCAGTAAGGGTAGCGGGGCTAGCACAGATACGCAGTATTTT.

This clone was picked up one time. The chain employs TRBV6-1 and TRBJ2-2; TRBD1 matches at 7 bases. J was trimmed by 5 bases and V by 7 bases; bases with no gene match: 4. The CDR3 contains 13 residues. The germline CDR1 and CDR2 sequences are MNHNS and SASEGT. This CDR3 reads CASKDRPTGELFF. Here the CDR3 DNA reads TGTGCCAGCAAGGACAGGCCAACCGGGGAGCTGTTTTTT.

J is TRBJ2-5 and V is TRBV28; either TRBD1 or TRBD2 may supply D (5 bases each). Trimming removed 6 bases at V and 5 bases at J, with 7 bases between. The CDR3 loop spans 11 amino acids. The germline gives CDR1 MDHEN, CDR2 SYDVKM. The CDR3 region has the DNA TGTGCCAGCAGAGAGGGGGAGACCCAGTACTTC. Amino acids: CASREGETQYF.

The count of this clone is one. The chain employs TRBV7-8 and TRBJ2-3; D gene uncertain. The CDR3 is made up of 13 amino acids. V was pared by 5 bases and J by 4 bases, with 10 bases between. Per the germline V gene, CDR1 is SGHVS and CDR2 is FQNEAQ. The CDR3 loop is CASSQSRSDTQYF. The CDR3 DNA reads as TGTGCCAGCAGCCAAAGTCGGTCAGATACGCAGTATTTT. The full variable domain, completed using reference TRBV7-8 and TRBJ2-3, is GAGVSQSPRYKVAKRGQDVALRCDPISGHVSLFWYQQALGQGPEFLTYFQNEAQLDKSGLPSDRFFAERPEGSVSTLKIQRTQQEDSAVYLCASSQSRSDTQYFGPGTRLTVL.

The chain is built from TRBV7-6 and TRBJ2-5, with D tentatively TRBD1 (5 bases). This CDR3 is built from 13 residues. V lost 5 bases and J lost 5, with 12 bases in between. Germline loops: CDR1 SGHVS, CDR2 FNYEAQ. The CDR3 DNA is TGTGCCAGCAGCCCTGTGGGGCAGGAGACCCAGTACTTC. Amino acids: CASSPVGQETQYF.

The chain employs TRBV5-1 and TRBJ2-2; 7 positions match TRBD1. The CDR3 has 15 residues. The germline V gene has CDR1 SGHRS and CDR2 YFSETQ. Trimming at V came to 4 bases and at J to 0 bases, leaving 3 bases not matched to a gene. DNA for the CDR3: TGCGCCAGCAGCCCGGGACAGTCGAACACCGGGGAGCTGTTTTTT. Protein sequence: CASSPGQSNTGELFF. Together with reference TRBV5-1 and TRBJ2-2, the CDR3 gives the full variable domain: KAGVTQTPRYLIKTRGQQVTLSCSPISGHRSVSWYQQTPGQGLQFLFEYFSETQRNKGNFPGRFSGRQFSNSRSEMNVSTLELGDSALYLCASSPGQSNTGELFFGEGSRLTVL.

The J gene is TRBJ2-1, the V gene TRBV5-1; D remains unclear. Germline assignment: CDR1 SGHRS and CDR2 YFSETQ. V gave up 1 base and J gave up 7 bases, with 12 bases separating them. The CDR3 length is 14 residues. CDR3: CASSLRPRDNEQFF. CDR3 in DNA: TGCGCCAGCAGCTTGCGGCCCCGAGATAATGAGCAGTTCTTC.

This clone was recorded a few times. This sequence joins TRBV19 and TRBJ2-5; the D gene is possibly TRBD2 (7 bases). CDR1 and CDR2 from the germline V gene are LNHDA and SQIVND (reference sequence). Trimming removed 3 bases at V and 4 bases at J, with 15 bases between. The CDR3 sequence is 15 residues long. CDR3 amino acids: CASSMRQGRGETQYF. The CDR3 nucleotides are TGTGCCAGTAGTATGAGGCAGGGGAGGGGAGAGACCCAGTACTTC.